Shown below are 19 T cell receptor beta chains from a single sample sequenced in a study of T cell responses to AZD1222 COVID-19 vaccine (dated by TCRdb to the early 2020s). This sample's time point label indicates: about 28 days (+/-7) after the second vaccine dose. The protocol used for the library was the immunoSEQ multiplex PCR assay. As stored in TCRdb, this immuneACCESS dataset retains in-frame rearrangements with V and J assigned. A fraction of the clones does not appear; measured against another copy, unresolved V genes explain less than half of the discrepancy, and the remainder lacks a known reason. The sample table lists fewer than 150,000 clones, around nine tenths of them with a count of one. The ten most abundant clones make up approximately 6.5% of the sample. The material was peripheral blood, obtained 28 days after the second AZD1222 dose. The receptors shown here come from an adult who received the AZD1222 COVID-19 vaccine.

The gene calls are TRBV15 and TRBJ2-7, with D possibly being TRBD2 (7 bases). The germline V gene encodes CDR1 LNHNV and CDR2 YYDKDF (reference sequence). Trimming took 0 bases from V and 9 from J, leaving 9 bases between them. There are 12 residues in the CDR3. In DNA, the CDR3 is TGTGCCACCAGCAGAGATCGGGGGGCGCAGTACTTC. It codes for CATSRDRGAQYF.

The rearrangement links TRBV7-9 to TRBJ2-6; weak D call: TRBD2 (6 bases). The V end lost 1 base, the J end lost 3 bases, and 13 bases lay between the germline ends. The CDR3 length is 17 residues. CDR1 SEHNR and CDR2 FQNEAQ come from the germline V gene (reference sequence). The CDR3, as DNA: TGTGCCAGCAGCTTAGGCGCGGGGTTAGGTGGGGCCAACGTCCTGACTTTC. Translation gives CASSLGAGLGGANVLTF.

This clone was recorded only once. The CDR3: CAWSVGGWNYGYTF. CDR3 nucleotide sequence: TGTGCCTGGAGTGTAGGGGGCTGGAACTATGGCTACACCTTC. The chain joins TRBV30 to TRBJ1-2; 7 bases line up with TRBD1. The CDR3 is made up of 14 amino acids. With 0 bases clipped from V and 2 bases from J, the junction kept 3 bases outside the gene matches. Germline V gene data show CDR1 as GTSNPN and CDR2 as SVGIG (reference sequence).

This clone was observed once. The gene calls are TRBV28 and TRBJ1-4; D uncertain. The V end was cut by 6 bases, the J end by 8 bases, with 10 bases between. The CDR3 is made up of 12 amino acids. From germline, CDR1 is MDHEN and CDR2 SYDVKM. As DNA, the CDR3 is TGTGCCAGCAGCACCTTTGGGGAAAAACTGTTTTTT. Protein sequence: CASSTFGEKLFF.

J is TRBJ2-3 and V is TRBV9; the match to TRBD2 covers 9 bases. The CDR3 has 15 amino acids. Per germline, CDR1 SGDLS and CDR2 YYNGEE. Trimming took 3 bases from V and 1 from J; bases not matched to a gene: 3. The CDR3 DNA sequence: TGTGCCAGCAGCGCCTTAGCGGGGGGCACAGATACGCAGTATTTT. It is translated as CASSALAGGTDTQYF.

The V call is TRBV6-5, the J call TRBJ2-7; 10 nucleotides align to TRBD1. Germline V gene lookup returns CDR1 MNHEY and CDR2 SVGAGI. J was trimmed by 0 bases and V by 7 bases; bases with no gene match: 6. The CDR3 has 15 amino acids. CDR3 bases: TGTGCCAGCATGGGGACAGGGGCGAGCTCCTACGAGCAGTACTTC. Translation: CASMGTGASSYEQYF.

The CDR3 loop reads CASSPFKLNEQYF. DNA of the CDR3: TGTGCCAGCAGCCCCTTCAAATTGAACGAGCAGTACTTC. The chain links TRBV11-3 to TRBJ2-7, with D unclear. Germline V lookup: CDR1 SGHNT, CDR2 YENEEA. The CDR3 runs 13 residues. Deletions cut 5 bases from V and 5 bases from J, with 13 bases between.

CDR3 sequence: CASSARDTSPLHF. The CDR3 nucleotides read TGTGCCAGCAGTGCGCGGGACACTTCACCCCTCCACTTT. The V call is TRBV2, the J call TRBJ1-6, with D possibly matching TRBD1 (6 bases). Germline lookup yields CDR1 SNHLY and CDR2 FYNNEI. V was clipped by 4 bases and J by 9 bases, with 10 bases between them. The CDR3 is made up of 13 amino acids.

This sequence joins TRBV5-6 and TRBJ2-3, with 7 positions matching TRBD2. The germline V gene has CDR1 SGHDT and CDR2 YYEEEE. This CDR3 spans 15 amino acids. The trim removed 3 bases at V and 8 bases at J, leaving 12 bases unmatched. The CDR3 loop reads CASSWDYQMIGTQYF. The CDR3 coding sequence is TGTGCCAGCAGCTGGGACTACCAAATGATCGGTACGCAGTATTTT.

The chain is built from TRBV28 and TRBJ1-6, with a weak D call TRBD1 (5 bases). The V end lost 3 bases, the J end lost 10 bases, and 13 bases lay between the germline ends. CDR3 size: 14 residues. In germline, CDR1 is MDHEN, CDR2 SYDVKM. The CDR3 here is CASSLVGPGSPLHF. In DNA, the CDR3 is TGTGCCAGCAGTTTGGTGGGGCCGGGGTCACCCCTCCACTTT. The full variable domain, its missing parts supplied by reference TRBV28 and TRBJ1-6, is DVKVTQSSRYLVKRTGEKVFLECVQDMDHENMFWYRQDPGLGLRLIYFSYDVKMKEKGDIPEGYSVSREKKERFSLILESASTNQTSMYLCASSLVGPGSPLHFGNGTRLTVT.

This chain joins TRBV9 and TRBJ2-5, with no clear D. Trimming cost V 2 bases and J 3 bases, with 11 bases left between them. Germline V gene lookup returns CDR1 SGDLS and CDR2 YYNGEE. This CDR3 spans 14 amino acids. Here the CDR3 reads CASSVLPSEETQYF. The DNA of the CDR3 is TGTGCCAGCAGCGTCCTCCCTTCAGAAGAGACCCAGTACTTC.

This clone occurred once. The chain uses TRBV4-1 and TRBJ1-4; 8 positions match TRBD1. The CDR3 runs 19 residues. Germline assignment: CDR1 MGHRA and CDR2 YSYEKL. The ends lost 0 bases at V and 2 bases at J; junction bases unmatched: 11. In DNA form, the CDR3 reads TGCGCCAGCAGCCAAGATAGTGTCAGGGGGCAAACGACTAATGAAAAACTGTTTTTT. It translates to CASSQDSVRGQTTNEKLFF.

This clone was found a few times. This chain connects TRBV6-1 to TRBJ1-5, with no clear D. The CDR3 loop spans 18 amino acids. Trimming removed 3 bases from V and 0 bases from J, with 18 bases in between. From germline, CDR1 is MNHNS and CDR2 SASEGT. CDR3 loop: CASSEVYSTGISNQPQHF. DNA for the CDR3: TGTGCCAGCAGTGAGGTCTATTCTACCGGAATTAGCAATCAGCCCCAGCATTTT.

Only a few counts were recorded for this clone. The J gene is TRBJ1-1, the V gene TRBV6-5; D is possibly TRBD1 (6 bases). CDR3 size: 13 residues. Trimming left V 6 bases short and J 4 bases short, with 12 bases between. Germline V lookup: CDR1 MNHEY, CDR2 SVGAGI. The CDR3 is CASRQGLLTEAFF. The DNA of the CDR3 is TGTGCCAGCAGGCAGGGGCTCCTCACTGAAGCTTTCTTT.

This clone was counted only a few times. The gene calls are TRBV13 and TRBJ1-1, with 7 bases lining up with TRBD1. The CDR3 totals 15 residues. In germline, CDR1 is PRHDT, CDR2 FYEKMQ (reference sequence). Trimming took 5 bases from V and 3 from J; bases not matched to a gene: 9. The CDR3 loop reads CASSPRQGRYTEAFF. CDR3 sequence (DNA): TGTGCCAGCAGCCCACGACAGGGTAGGTACACTGAAGCTTTCTTT. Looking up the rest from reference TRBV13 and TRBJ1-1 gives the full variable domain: AAGVIQSPRHLIKEKRETATLKCYPIPRHDTVYWYQQGPGQDPQFLISFYEKMQSDKGSIPDRFSAQQFSDYHSELNMSSLELGDSALYFCASSPRQGRYTEAFFGQGTRLTVV.

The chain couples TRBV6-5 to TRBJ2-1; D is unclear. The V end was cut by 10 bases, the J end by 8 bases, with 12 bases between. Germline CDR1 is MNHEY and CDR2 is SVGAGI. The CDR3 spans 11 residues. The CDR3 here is CATSLLYEQFF. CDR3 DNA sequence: TGTGCCACCTCGCTTTTGTATGAGCAGTTCTTC.

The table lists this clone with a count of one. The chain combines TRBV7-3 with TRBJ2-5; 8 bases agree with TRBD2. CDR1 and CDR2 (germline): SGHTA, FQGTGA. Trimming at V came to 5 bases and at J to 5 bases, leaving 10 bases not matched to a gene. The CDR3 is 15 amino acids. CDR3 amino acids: CASSLGLARRETQYF. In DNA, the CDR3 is TGTGCCAGCAGCCTAGGACTAGCCCGGAGGGAGACCCAGTACTTC.

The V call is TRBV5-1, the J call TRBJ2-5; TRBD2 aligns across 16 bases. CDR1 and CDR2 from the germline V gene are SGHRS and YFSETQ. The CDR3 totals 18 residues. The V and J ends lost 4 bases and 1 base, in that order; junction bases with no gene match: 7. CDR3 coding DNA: TGCGCCAGCAGCCCTCCGGGACTAGCGGGAGGGGGCCAAGAGACCCAGTACTTC. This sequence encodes CASSPPGLAGGGQETQYF.

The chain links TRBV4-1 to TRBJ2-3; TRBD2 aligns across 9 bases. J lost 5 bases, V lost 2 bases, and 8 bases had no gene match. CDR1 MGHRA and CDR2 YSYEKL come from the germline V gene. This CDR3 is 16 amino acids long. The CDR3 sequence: CASSQLAGSSGDTQYF. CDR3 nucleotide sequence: TGCGCCAGCAGCCAACTAGCGGGAAGCTCGGGAGATACGCAGTATTTT.